This T cell receptor beta chain was sequenced for a study of T-cell memory formation after mild COVID-19. Broader study findings: Memory sampled before infection contained some responding clones, suggesting cross-reactive memory joined. The authors did not confirm SARS-CoV-2 specificity of second-wave clones peaking day 37.

This clonotype was seen a handful of times. What it binds is not known. Constant-segment primers and 5'RACE yielded cDNA libraries for TCR alpha and TCR beta, each carrying sample barcodes and UMIs. TCRdb fed the 5' RACE reads into MiXCR, producing one record per CDR3 protein. The table has roughly 450,000 distinct CDR3 sequences, over 15% seen once; the top ten hold 9% to 15%. Germline CDR1 SGHDN, CDR2 FVKESK. CDR3 size: 12 residues. Between the trimmed V and J ends, which lost 4 bases and 7 bases, there was a span of 11 bases. V is TRBV14 and J is TRBJ2-7; D may be TRBD2 (5 bases). The sequence came from an adult woman who had mild COVID-19 (a few samples of this study predate the infection). Cell type and time point are not known. What was sequenced was PBMCs or a T cell subset sorted from them (not recorded which). CDR3 residues: CASSRRGWEQYF. The DNA of the CDR3 is TGTGCCAGCAGCCGCCGGGGTTGGGAGCAGTACTTC.